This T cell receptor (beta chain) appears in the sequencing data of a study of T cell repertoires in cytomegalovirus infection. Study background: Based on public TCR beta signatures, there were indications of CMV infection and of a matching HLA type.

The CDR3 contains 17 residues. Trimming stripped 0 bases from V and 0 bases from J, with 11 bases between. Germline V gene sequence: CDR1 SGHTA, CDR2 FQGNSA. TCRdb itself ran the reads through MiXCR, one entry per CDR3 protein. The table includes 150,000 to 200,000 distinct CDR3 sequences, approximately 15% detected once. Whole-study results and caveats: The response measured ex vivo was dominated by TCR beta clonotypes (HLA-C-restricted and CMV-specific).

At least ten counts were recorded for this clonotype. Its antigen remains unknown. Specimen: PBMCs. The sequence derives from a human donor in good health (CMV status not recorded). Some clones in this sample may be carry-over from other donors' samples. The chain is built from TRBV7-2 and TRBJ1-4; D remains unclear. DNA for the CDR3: TGTGCCAGCAGCTTAGCCTCCGGCGGGACAACTAATGAAAAACTGTTTTTT. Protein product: CASSLASGGTTNEKLFF.